This note documents a single T cell receptor (beta chain) sequence. The data were taken from a study of cytotoxic CD8 clonotypes in ibrutinib-treated CLL. V was clipped by 5 bases and J by 6 bases, with 20 bases between them. This CDR3 is 16 amino acids long. Germline V lookup: CDR1 MNHEY, CDR2 SMNVEV (reference sequence). Assay: immunoSEQ multiplex PCR; the TCRdb copy retains only in-frame clones and omits some. This sample yields 160,000 or so clones, of which about four fifths are seen a single time; about 2.1% belongs to the top ten. V and J are TRBV27 and TRBJ1-5, with D possibly being TRBD1 (5 bases). This sequence was found in a human donor with chronic lymphocytic leukemia. The input for sequencing was PBMCs, taken after 12 months of ibrutinib treatment. Here the CDR3 DNA reads TGTGCCAGCAGTCCCTCTCAGGGCGGCTTCCGTCAGCCCCAGCATTTT. It codes for CASSPSQGGFRQPQHF.